The TCR beta chain under discussion was sequenced for a study of T cell changes during pregnancy in multiple sclerosis. Germline-derived CDR1 and CDR2 are KGHSH and LQKENI. The V gene end was trimmed by 2 bases and the J gene end by 4 bases; junction bases not matched to a gene: 8. The CDR3 loop spans 16 amino acids. Using immunoSEQ multiplex PCR, the repertoire was profiled, and TCRdb retains in-frame clones only, with some absent. In the table there are roughly 46,000 clones, around 84% of which are singletons. This specimen was CD4+ T cells from peripheral blood mononuclear cells, taken before pregnancy. The rearrangement uses TRBV18 and TRBJ1-1; 9 nucleotides align to TRBD1. The source of this sequence is a female donor with multiple sclerosis, enrolled in a pregnancy study. Here the CDR3 reads CASSPVGLGQGTEAFF. DNA for the CDR3: TGTGCCAGCTCACCAGTGGGGTTGGGACAGGGCACTGAAGCTTTCTTT.